The 28 T cell receptor beta chains in this list originate from one sample, sequenced in a study of persistence of HIV-infected CD4 T cells. Which antigens these TCRs recognize remains unknown. The immunoSEQ assay was version 4, run in survey mode. The assay was immunoSEQ multiplex PCR, and TCRdb's table has in-frame clones only and misses some. The data show more than 35,000 clones, 65% to 85% seen once. Cells were stimulated with CMV-infected fibroblast lysates at 8 to 10 ug/mL. CD40L/CD69 double-negative CD45RO-high memory CD4+ T cells were collected. Sequencing was performed on CD4+ T cells sorted from PBMCs after approximately 19-hour stimulation, taken from a patient who received antiretroviral therapy. These receptors all come from an adult man with HIV who was CMV-seropositive.

This clone was recorded once. This chain links TRBV27 with TRBJ1-1; D not certain. The V gene lost 7 bases and the J gene lost 0 bases, with 9 bases spanning the gap. This CDR3 has 13 residues. Germline assignment: CDR1 MNHEY and CDR2 SMNVEV (reference sequence). The CDR3 region is CASKEAMNTEAFF. The DNA of the CDR3 is TGTGCCAGCAAAGAGGCCATGAACACTGAAGCTTTCTTT.

This chain connects TRBV5-8 to TRBJ2-5; 9 bases agree with TRBD1. The germline V gene has CDR1 SGHTS and CDR2 YDEGEE. Losses at the gene ends were 0 bases for V and 5 bases for J; bases not matched to a gene: 2. The CDR3 is 14 residues long. DNA for the CDR3: TGTGCCAGCAGCTTGGACAGGGGGCGGGAGACCCAGTACTTC. Translated: CASSLDRGRETQYF.

This CDR3 is CASTRGGPLSEKLFF. The CDR3 DNA follows: TGTGCCAGTACCCGAGGGGGACCATTGAGCGAAAAACTGTTTTTT. The chain recombines TRBV19 with TRBJ1-4; TRBD1 is a possible D gene (6 bases). The CDR3 is 15 amino acids. From germline, CDR1 is LNHDA and CDR2 SQIVND (reference sequence). The V end was cut by 7 bases, the J end by 8 bases, with 20 bases between.

This clone has a handful of counts. The rearrangement joins TRBV3-1 (or the pseudogene TRBV3-2) to TRBJ2-1; 13 nucleotides match TRBD2. With V trimmed by 3 bases and J by 8 bases, 13 bases remained unmatched. This CDR3 contains 18 residues. Germline CDR1 is LGHDT and CDR2 is YNNKEL (reference sequence). CDR3 in DNA: TGTGCCAGCAGCCATGGGGGACTAGCGGGGAACCTCGGCCATGAGCAGTTCTTC. It encodes CASSHGGLAGNLGHEQFF.

This clone was observed a single time. The chain combines TRBV6-6 with TRBJ1-2; 8 bases match TRBD1. From germline, CDR1 is MNHNY and CDR2 SVGAGI (reference sequence). V lost 6 bases to trimming and J lost 6 bases; unmatched junction nucleotides: 12. CDR3 length equals 15 residues. The CDR3 sequence: CASSPLDRGSDGYTF. CDR3 DNA sequence: TGTGCCAGCAGCCCACTCGACAGGGGATCAGATGGCTACACCTTC.

This clone was counted a few times. This chain connects TRBV4-2 to TRBJ1-5; a weak D match, TRBD1 (5 bases). V shed 1 base and J shed 9 bases, with 13 bases lying between them. This CDR3 region has 14 residues. The germline V gene has CDR1 LGHNA and CDR2 YNFKEQ. The CDR3 coding sequence is TGTGCCAGCAGCCAAGGCTGGGGCCTCGGGCCCCAGCATTTT. Translated, it gives CASSQGWGLGPQHF.

The J gene is TRBJ1-4, the V gene TRBV6-5; 7 bases map to TRBD1. The germline V gene encodes CDR1 MNHEY and CDR2 SVGAGI. V dropped 6 bases and J dropped 1; count of bases not matched to a gene: 5. The CDR3 covers 15 residues. CDR3 DNA sequence: TGTGCCAGCAGGGATTACAGGGGAACTAATGAAAAACTGTTTTTT. This codes for CASRDYRGTNEKLFF.

The chain is built from TRBV12-3 or TRBV12-4 and TRBJ1-3; no reliable D call. Trimming removed 5 bases from V and 13 bases from J, with 15 bases in between. The CDR3 runs 12 residues. The CDR3 reads CASSPGRGAIYF. The CDR3 DNA is TGTGCCAGCAGTCCCGGACGGGGAGCGATATATTTT.

The rearrangement uses TRBV6-5 and TRBJ2-7; D call uncertain. The CDR3 is made up of 12 amino acids. V shed 6 bases and J shed 7 bases, with 13 bases lying between them. Germline values: CDR1 MNHEY, CDR2 SVGAGI. The chain's CDR3 is CASRETSREQYF. The DNA for the CDR3 is TGTGCCAGCAGGGAGACATCCCGGGAGCAGTACTTC.

This clone came up a few times. The CDR3 DNA is TGCGCCAGCACAAACGGGGATCAGCCCCAGCATTTT. Residues: CASTNGDQPQHF. The J gene is TRBJ1-5, the V gene TRBV10-2; D remains ambiguous. V was clipped by 7 bases and J by 5 bases, with 9 bases between them. The CDR3 has 12 residues. In germline, CDR1 is WSHSY, CDR2 SAAADI.

This clone was picked up one time. The chain links TRBV5-1 to TRBJ2-5, with 7 nucleotides matching TRBD1. V gave up 0 bases and J gave up 0 bases; unmatched junction bases: 2. This CDR3 has 15 amino acids. Germline lookup yields CDR1 SGHRS and CDR2 YFSETQ. CDR3 sequence (DNA): TGCGCCAGCAGCTTGGGACAGGGAAACCAAGAGACCCAGTACTTC. Protein sequence: CASSLGQGNQETQYF.

V is TRBV5-1 and J is TRBJ2-1; 8 bases line up with TRBD2. This CDR3 contains 16 residues. Germline assignment: CDR1 SGHRS and CDR2 YFSETQ. J was trimmed by 5 bases and V by 4 bases; bases with no gene match: 11. The CDR3 protein is CASSPTGTRVDNEQFF. CDR3 DNA sequence: TGCGCCAGCAGCCCAACCGGGACTAGGGTCGACAATGAGCAGTTCTTC.

The chain links TRBV7-9 to TRBJ2-2, with 9 bases that match TRBD1. Germline lookup yields CDR1 SEHNR and CDR2 FQNEAQ (reference sequence). The CDR3 loop spans 17 amino acids. V dropped 1 base and J dropped 1; count of bases not matched to a gene: 4. DNA for the CDR3: TGTGCCAGCAGCTTAGGAGGGGGACAGGGGAACACCGGGGAGCTGTTTTTT. It translates to CASSLGGGQGNTGELFF.

The rearrangement uses TRBV6-1 and TRBJ1-2; no clear D gene. The CDR3 length is 16 residues. Per germline, CDR1 MNHNS and CDR2 SASEGT. Trimming pared 2 bases from V and 4 bases from J, leaving 17 bases between. Here the CDR3 DNA reads TGTGCCAGCAGTGAACTAGGACCCAACTCGGGCTATGGCTACACCTTC. This translates into CASSELGPNSGYGYTF.

The chain joins TRBV4-1 to TRBJ1-2; D remains ambiguous. There are 16 residues in the CDR3. V gave up 0 bases and J gave up 8 bases, with 19 bases separating them. Germline CDR1 reads MGHRA; CDR2 reads YSYEKL. Written as DNA, the CDR3 is TGCGCCAGCAGCCAAGACTTGGGTTTCCCTGCGGGGGGCTACACCTTC. Protein sequence: CASSQDLGFPAGGYTF.

In its sample, this clone was seen once. This chain links TRBV6-5 with TRBJ2-3; 8 positions agree with TRBD2. This CDR3 has 13 amino acids. Per germline, CDR1 MNHEY and CDR2 SVGAGI. The V segment lost 11 bases and the J segment 6 bases; nucleotides outside the gene matches: 10. The CDR3 spells CAARGGPVDTQYF. For the CDR3, the DNA is TGTGCCGCCCGGGGGGGGCCTGTTGATACGCAGTATTTT.

The chain employs TRBV6-4 and TRBJ1-1; D is uncertain. V shed 3 bases and J shed 11 bases, with 16 bases lying between them. The CDR3 is 13 amino acids. The germline V gene encodes CDR1 MRHNA and CDR2 SNTAGT. The CDR3 loop is CASSETSSTPAFF. CDR3 bases: TGTGCCAGCAGTGAAACATCGTCGACGCCGGCTTTCTTT.

V usage is TRBV6-6 and J usage is TRBJ1-4; TRBD1 agrees at 7 bases. The J segment lost 6 bases and the V segment lost 4 bases, leaving 5 bases of the junction unmatched. The CDR3 covers 14 residues. From germline, CDR1 is MNHNY and CDR2 SVGAGI (reference sequence). In DNA form, the CDR3 reads TGTGCCAGCAGTTCACATGACAGGGATGAAAAACTGTTTTTT. Its translation: CASSSHDRDEKLFF.

This chain connects TRBV6-6 to TRBJ2-2, with D possibly matching TRBD1 (6 bases). This CDR3 is 15 amino acids long. Trimming left V 7 bases short and J 0 bases short, with 12 bases between. Germline V gene data show CDR1 as MNHNY and CDR2 as SVGAGI (reference sequence). CDR3 sequence reads: CASNGQRSNTGELFF. CDR3 sequence (DNA): TGTGCCAGCAACGGACAGAGGTCGAACACCGGGGAGCTGTTTTTT.

The chain links TRBV24-1 to TRBJ2-7; 7 positions agree with TRBD1. Trimming at V came to 4 bases and at J to 6 bases, leaving 11 bases not matched to a gene. CDR1 and CDR2 (germline): KGHDR, SFDVKD. The CDR3 has 15 amino acids. The CDR3 DNA reads as TGTGCCACCAGTGACTCTGTGGACAGGATTCTCGAGCAGTACTTC. Translated: CATSDSVDRILEQYF.

This clone was recorded once. The chain has TRBV24-1 and TRBJ2-3, with D possibly being TRBD2 (5 bases). Germline values: CDR1 KGHDR, CDR2 SFDVKD. Trimming cost V 3 bases and J 2 bases, with 11 bases left between them. The CDR3 length is 15 residues. The CDR3: CATSDRRKATDTQYF. The CDR3 DNA reads as TGTGCCACCAGTGATCGGAGGAAGGCCACAGATACGCAGTATTTT.

This clone was recorded a few times. The chain links TRBV27 to TRBJ1-6; unclear D gene. The germline V gene encodes CDR1 MNHEY and CDR2 SMNVEV (reference sequence). This CDR3 comprises 16 residues. Trimming removed 6 bases from V and 5 bases from J, with 17 bases in between. The CDR3 here is CASSFRANWNNSPLHF. The CDR3 DNA follows: TGTGCCAGCAGCTTTCGGGCCAACTGGAATAATTCACCCCTCCACTTT.

V gene TRBV11-1 combines with J gene TRBJ1-1; D is possibly TRBD1 (6 bases). Trimming took off 6 bases at V and 1 base at J, with 15 bases between the two ends. Germline V gene lookup returns CDR1 SGHAT and CDR2 FQDESV (reference sequence). This CDR3 has 15 amino acids. CDR3 residues: CASRYKGVKNTEAFF. The CDR3 DNA is TGTGCCAGCAGATATAAGGGGGTAAAGAACACTGAAGCTTTCTTT. Variable domain in full (rest from reference TRBV11-1 and TRBJ1-1): EAEVAQSPRYKITEKSQAVAFWCDPISGHATLYWYRQILGQGPELLVQFQDESVVDDSQLPKDRFSAERLKGVDSTLKIQPAELGDSAMYLCASRYKGVKNTEAFFGQGTRLTVV.

The V call is TRBV27, the J call TRBJ1-2; tentative D call: TRBD1 (6 bases). Germline V gene sequence: CDR1 MNHEY, CDR2 SMNVEV (reference sequence). Trimming removed 0 bases from V and 8 bases from J, with 13 bases in between. This CDR3 contains 14 residues. The CDR3 region has the DNA TGTGCCAGCAGTTTATCAGGAGGGGGGCAAGGCTACACCTTC. Its protein product is CASSLSGGGQGYTF.

The V and J genes are TRBV3-1 (or the pseudogene TRBV3-2) and TRBJ2-1, with 7 bases lining up with TRBD2. Germline V gives CDR1 LGHDT, CDR2 YNNKEL (reference sequence). V lost 3 bases and J lost 5; bases outside the gene matches: 4. The CDR3 is 14 amino acids. As DNA, the CDR3 is TGTGCCAGCAGCCACCCTAGCGGTGACAATGAGCAGTTCTTC. Protein sequence: CASSHPSGDNEQFF.

The rearrangement joins TRBV9 to TRBJ2-3; maybe TRBD1 (7 bases). The CDR3 sequence is 15 residues long. Trimming shortened V by 2 bases and J by 5 bases, and 15 bases separated the two germline ends. Germline V CDR1 and CDR2: SGDLS, YYNGEE. The CDR3 coding sequence is TGTGCCAGCAGCGTCCACAGGGGCGGGGTAGATACGCAGTATTTT. This gives the protein CASSVHRGGVDTQYF. The variable domain in full, with the rest retrieved from reference TRBV9 and TRBJ2-3, is DSGVTQTPKHLITATGQRVTLRCSPRSGDLSVYWYQQSLDQGLQFLIQYYNGEERAKGNILERFSAQQFPDLHSELNLSSLELGDSALYFCASSVHRGGVDTQYFGPGTRLTVL.

The J gene is TRBJ1-4, the V gene TRBV5-4; D unresolved. Trimming cost V 3 bases and J 0 bases, with 18 bases left between them. This CDR3 is built from 18 residues. The germline CDR1 and CDR2 sequences are SGHNT and YYREEE (reference sequence). This chain's CDR3 is CASSSGGWGVATNEKLFF. As DNA, the CDR3 is TGTGCCAGCAGCTCAGGAGGCTGGGGAGTTGCAACTAATGAAAAACTGTTTTTT.

This clone has only one observation. This chain links TRBV18 with TRBJ2-1, with 14 bases lining up with TRBD2. V lost 3 bases, J lost 7 bases, and 5 bases stayed unmatched. This CDR3 has 16 amino acids. From germline, CDR1 is KGHSH and CDR2 LQKENI. This CDR3 is CASSPGTSGGLNEQFF. As DNA, the CDR3 is TGTGCCAGCTCACCCGGGACTAGCGGGGGCTTAAATGAGCAGTTCTTC.